The T cell receptor (beta chain) under discussion was sequenced for a study of blood T cell repertoires in COVID-19. TCRdb's copy holds only in-frame clones and misses some; the assay was immunoSEQ multiplex PCR. The sample has about 23,000 clones; around 94% are singletons. Germline V CDR1 and CDR2: SEHNR, FQNEAQ (reference sequence). V was clipped by 8 bases and J by 8 bases, with 16 bases between them. The CDR3 runs to 13 residues. The chain is built from TRBV7-9 and TRBJ1-3; D is perhaps TRBD1 (5 bases). This receptor was obtained from a woman aged 45-65 years with active COVID-19. Sequenced: peripheral blood. The CDR3 region has the DNA TGTGCCAGCTTACCTTATCAGGGCTACACCATATATTTT. This gives the protein CASLPYQGYTIYF. The whole variable domain, filled in from reference TRBV7-9 and TRBJ1-3, reads DTGVSQNPRHKITKRGQNVTFRCDPISEHNRLYWYRQTLGQGPEFLTYFQNEAQLEKSRLLSDRFSAERPKGSFSTLEIQRTEQGDSAMYLCASLPYQGYTIYFGEGSWLTVV.